The 29 T cell receptor beta chains in this list originate from one sample, sequenced in a study of CD8 T cells in ankylosing spondylitis. General study findings and limits: A motif of fewer than ten highly homologous TCR beta variants was seen as apparently characteristic of ankylosing spondylitis blood.

Antigens of these TCRs are unknown. TCRdb itself ran the 5' RACE reads through MiXCR, one entry per CDR3 protein. This sample yields hundreds of thousands of distinct CDR3 sequences, of which approximately 12% are seen a single time; 0.51% belongs to the top ten. The sequencing input was blood, either unsorted or a sorted T cell fraction (not recorded which). The receptors were gathered from a male donor with ankylosing spondylitis.

V usage is TRBV6-2 or TRBV6-3 and J usage is TRBJ2-1; TRBD2 matches at 9 bases. This CDR3 contains 14 residues. V lost 7 bases and J lost 7; bases outside the gene matches: 8. Germline V gene data show CDR1 as MNHEY and CDR2 as SVGEGT. The CDR3 DNA reads TGTGCCAGCATTAAGGCGGGGGGGTTTAATGAGCAGTTCTTC. Its translation: CASIKAGGFNEQFF.

The chain employs TRBV6-1 and TRBJ2-5; D remains ambiguous. V was clipped by 5 bases and J by 5 bases, with 12 bases between them. Germline loops: CDR1 MNHNS, CDR2 SASEGT. The CDR3 is made up of 13 amino acids. The CDR3 sequence is CASSRARWETQYF. CDR3 DNA: TGTGCCAGCAGTCGGGCCCGGTGGGAGACCCAGTACTTC.

The genes are TRBV4-1 and TRBJ2-1; no reliable D call. The CDR3 has 15 amino acids. Germline values: CDR1 MGHRA, CDR2 YSYEKL. With 0 bases removed from V and 3 bases from J, the gap between germline ends came to 9 bases. CDR3 in DNA: TGCGCCAGCAGCCAAGACTGGGCGAGCTACAATGAGCAGTTCTTC. Translated: CASSQDWASYNEQFF.

Ten or more counts support this clonotype. The V gene is TRBV7-9, the J gene TRBJ2-5; D unclear. The CDR3 loop spans 16 amino acids. The germline CDR1 and CDR2 sequences are SEHNR and FQNEAQ (reference sequence). The V end was cut by 4 bases, the J end by 2 bases, with 17 bases between. CDR3 sequence: CASSSIQRSRQETQYF. CDR3 sequence (DNA): TGTGCCAGCAGCTCGATACAGCGTAGTCGACAAGAGACCCAGTACTTC.

This clonotype was counted a few times. The chain joins TRBV24-1 to TRBJ1-3; TRBD1 matches at 9 bases. V shed 9 bases, J shed 2 bases, and the junction held 1 base outside the gene matches. This CDR3 has 13 amino acids. Per germline, CDR1 KGHDR and CDR2 SFDVKD. In nucleotides, the CDR3 is TGTGCCACCGGGACAGGGACTGGAAACACCATATATTTT. Protein product: CATGTGTGNTIYF.

This rearrangement joins TRBV5-1 to TRBJ1-1, with a tentative D call TRBD1 (5 bases). Germline assignment: CDR1 SGHRS and CDR2 YFSETQ. CDR3 length: 18 amino acids. V was clipped by 1 base and J by 0 bases, with 19 bases between them. The CDR3 nucleotides are TGCGCCAGCAGCTTGATTTCCCGAACCCGGGGGATGAACACTGAAGCTTTCTTT. Translation gives CASSLISRTRGMNTEAFF.

This clonotype appeared a few times. This sequence joins TRBV19 and TRBJ1-5; possibly TRBD1 for D (6 bases). Germline V CDR1 and CDR2: LNHDA, SQIVND (reference sequence). Trimming removed 4 bases at V and 5 bases at J, with 12 bases between. There are 14 residues in the CDR3. CDR3 sequence: CASSNGTPDQPQHF. The CDR3 nucleotides read TGTGCCAGTAGTAATGGGACACCGGATCAGCCCCAGCATTTT.

The chain has TRBV7-9 and TRBJ1-1; 9 nucleotides match TRBD1. The V and J ends lost 3 bases and 3 bases, in that order; junction bases with no gene match: 11. This CDR3 comprises 17 residues. Germline assignment: CDR1 SEHNR and CDR2 FQNEAQ (reference sequence). DNA for the CDR3: TGTGCCAGCAGCTTGACCCCGGGACAGGGAGAGGACACTGAAGCTTTCTTT. Translating it yields CASSLTPGQGEDTEAFF.

The chain joins TRBV7-6 to TRBJ2-7, with D unresolved. Germline CDR1 reads SGHVS; CDR2 reads FNYEAQ. Trimming removed 10 bases from V and 6 bases from J, with 22 bases in between. CDR3 size: 14 residues. As DNA, the CDR3 is TGTGCCACATCGAGGACCCCCTCGGCATCCGAGCAGTACTTC. Translated: CATSRTPSASEQYF.

This clonotype was detected once. The chain has TRBV20-1 and TRBJ2-1, with a weak D call TRBD1 (6 bases). Between the trimmed V and J ends, which lost 0 bases and 6 bases, there was a span of 12 bases. Germline assignment: CDR1 DFQATT and CDR2 SNEGSKA (reference sequence). This CDR3 comprises 14 residues. CDR3 sequence (DNA): TGCAGTGCTAGAGATCAGAGGGACATCAATGAGCAGTTCTTC. Translating gives CSARDQRDINEQFF.

The V call is TRBV6-5, the J call TRBJ2-7, with 8 bases aligning to TRBD1. The CDR3 extends over 15 amino acids. Trimming removed 2 bases from V and 4 bases from J; junction bases left unmatched: 7. Germline V lookup: CDR1 MNHEY, CDR2 SVGAGI. DNA of the CDR3: TGTGCCAGCAGTTACCACGGGACAGGTGCTTACGAGCAGTACTTC. It codes for CASSYHGTGAYEQYF.

V is TRBV7-2 and J is TRBJ2-7, with no clear D. The CDR3 is 11 residues long. Germline V CDR1 and CDR2: SGHTA, FQGNSA. The V end was cut by 9 bases, the J end by 1 base, with 7 bases between. CDR3 in DNA: TGTGCCAGACTTAGGTCCTACGAGCAGTACTTC. Amino acid sequence: CARLRSYEQYF.

This clonotype has more than one count but fewer than ten. This sequence joins TRBV28 and TRBJ2-6; D remains ambiguous. The V end lost 5 bases, the J end lost 0 bases, and 11 bases lay between the germline ends. CDR1 is MDHEN, CDR2 SYDVKM, per germline. The CDR3 length is 16 residues. The CDR3 nucleotides are TGTGCCAGCAGTATAATCAGAGGCTCTGGGGCCAACGTCCTGACTTTC. As protein: CASSIIRGSGANVLTF.

The rearrangement uses TRBV12-3 or TRBV12-4 and TRBJ1-1; D unclear. V shed 2 bases and J shed 11 bases, with 9 bases lying between them. The CDR3 extends over 11 amino acids. In DNA form, the CDR3 reads TGTGCCAGCAGTTTACGGGGTACCGCTTTCTTT. The encoded protein is CASSLRGTAFF.

The chain employs TRBV5-6 and TRBJ1-1; 10 positions match TRBD1. Unmatched junction bases numbered 6, after V lost 5 bases and J lost 5 bases. Looked up from germline, CDR1 is SGHDT and CDR2 is YYEEEE. The CDR3 loop spans 14 amino acids. CDR3 sequence: CASRDGTGVTEAFF. The CDR3 region has the DNA TGTGCCAGCAGGGACGGGACAGGGGTTACTGAAGCTTTCTTT.

V is TRBV5-5 and J is TRBJ2-1; weak D call: TRBD2 (7 bases). Germline lookup yields CDR1 SGHKS and CDR2 YYEKEE (reference sequence). The CDR3 has 18 residues. Between the trimmed V and J ends, which lost 0 bases and 4 bases, there was a span of 20 bases. In DNA, the CDR3 is TGTGCCAGCAGCTTGGCGGGGTGGAGCGGGACAACATACAATGAGCAGTTCTTC. Translated: CASSLAGWSGTTYNEQFF.

This clonotype turned up a few times. J is TRBJ1-1 and V is TRBV10-3; 9 bases match TRBD1. Trimming cost V 3 bases and J 5 bases; bases outside gene matches: 4. The germline V gene has CDR1 ENHRY and CDR2 SYGVKD. This CDR3 contains 14 residues. The CDR3, as DNA: TGTGCCATCAGTGAACAGGGGGCTTCGACTGAAGCTTTCTTT. The encoded protein is CAISEQGASTEAFF.

The chain has TRBV6-5 and TRBJ1-3, with D unclear. Looked up from germline, CDR1 is MNHEY and CDR2 is SVGAGI. This CDR3 region has 17 residues. The ends were cut back, 0 bases at V and 0 bases at J, with 12 bases in the middle. The CDR3 is CASSYSFLSFSGNTIYF. The CDR3 DNA follows: TGTGCCAGCAGTTACTCGTTTCTATCGTTCTCTGGAAACACCATATATTTT.

There are a few counts of this clonotype. The chain couples TRBV5-5 to TRBJ1-2; 9 positions agree with TRBD1. The CDR3 is made up of 16 amino acids. Germline V gene data show CDR1 as SGHKS and CDR2 as YYEKEE (reference sequence). V trimming: 4 bases; J trimming: 7 bases; junction bases outside the gene matches: 14. The CDR3 nucleotides are TGTGCCAGCAGCCCCTTGGGTCCCGGGACAGGGCGTGGCTACACCTTC. Translation gives CASSPLGPGTGRGYTF.

This CDR3 reads CASSRLRGLGGYTF. The CDR3 coding sequence is TGTGCCAGCAGTCGTCTCAGGGGCCTAGGTGGCTACACCTTC. The rearrangement joins TRBV12-3 or TRBV12-4 to TRBJ1-2; D may be TRBD1 (6 bases). V lost 5 bases to trimming and J lost 7 bases, with 17 bases between them. This CDR3 is built from 14 residues.

This rearrangement joins TRBV20-1 to TRBJ2-1; 10 nucleotides line up with TRBD2. The CDR3 runs to 15 residues. The J segment lost 7 bases and the V segment lost 5 bases, leaving 11 bases of the junction unmatched. Germline V lookup: CDR1 DFQATT, CDR2 SNEGSKA (reference sequence). The CDR3 nucleotides read TGCAGTGCTCATCCTCGCCTAGCGGGGGTGAATGAGCAGTTCTTC. Amino acid sequence: CSAHPRLAGVNEQFF.

This clonotype was detected a few times. This sequence joins TRBV20-1 and TRBJ1-1; 9 positions match TRBD1. The germline gives CDR1 DFQATT, CDR2 SNEGSKA (reference sequence). V dropped 3 bases and J dropped 5; count of bases not matched to a gene: 10. This CDR3 contains 15 residues. CDR3 amino acids: CSASNTGGAGTEAFF. In DNA, the CDR3 is TGCAGTGCTAGTAATACAGGGGGCGCGGGGACTGAAGCTTTCTTT.

This clonotype showed up just a few times. The chain joins TRBV7-2 to TRBJ2-5; no firm D call. The germline gives CDR1 SGHTA, CDR2 FQGNSA. The CDR3 consists of 14 residues. V lost 3 bases and J lost 5, with 13 bases in between. CDR3 in amino acids: CASSLLMGDETQYF. CDR3 nucleotide sequence: TGTGCCAGCAGCTTGCTGATGGGCGACGAGACCCAGTACTTC.

This clonotype was observed a handful of times. The chain uses TRBV10-2 and TRBJ2-6; D gene ambiguous. V lost 3 bases to trimming and J lost 1 base, with 4 bases between them. The CDR3 spans 14 residues. The germline V gene encodes CDR1 WSHSY and CDR2 SAAADI. CDR3 nucleotide sequence: TGCGCCAGCAGTGATTGGTCTGGGGCCAACGTCCTGACTTTC. Protein: CASSDWSGANVLTF.

This clonotype was counted ten times or more. The chain uses TRBV5-1 and TRBJ2-1, with 7 bases fitting TRBD1. Germline V CDR1 and CDR2: SGHRS, YFSETQ. J lost 4 bases, V lost 0 bases, and 1 base had no gene match. The CDR3 contains 14 residues. The CDR3 reads CASSLETGYNEQFF. The CDR3 region has the DNA TGCGCCAGCAGCTTGGAGACAGGGTACAATGAGCAGTTCTTC.

The CDR3 DNA reads TGCGCCAGCAGCCAAGAAACCGGGCCTCTCATCTATGGCTACACCTTC. As protein: CASSQETGPLIYGYTF. This chain links TRBV4-1 with TRBJ1-2, with D uncertain. Trimming stripped 0 bases from V and 4 bases from J, with 15 bases between. The CDR3 is 16 amino acids. Germline CDR1 is MGHRA and CDR2 is YSYEKL.

The CDR3: CASSLSGFKLFF. CDR3 sequence (DNA): TGCGCCAGCAGCCTATCTGGTTTTAAACTGTTTTTT. The rearrangement links TRBV4-3 to TRBJ1-4; D gene uncertain. The V gene's germline CDR1 is LGHNA and CDR2 YSLEER. Trimming shortened V by 4 bases and J by 11 bases, and 11 bases separated the two germline ends. The CDR3 has 12 residues.

J is TRBJ2-5 and V is TRBV4-3; no definite D call. The germline CDR1 and CDR2 sequences are LGHNA and YSLEER. The V gene lost 0 bases and the J gene lost 5 bases, with 7 bases spanning the gap. The CDR3 is 13 amino acids. In DNA, the CDR3 is TGCGCCAGCAGCCAAGACCCAGAGGAGACCCAGTACTTC. Protein sequence: CASSQDPEETQYF.

This clonotype turned up a few times. The genes are TRBV12-3 or TRBV12-4 and TRBJ2-5, with D possibly matching TRBD2 (6 bases). V was pared by 7 bases and J by 1 base, with 16 bases between. CDR3 size: 15 residues. DNA for the CDR3: TGTGCCAGCAAAATACTAGCCTCTAGCCAAGAGACCCAGTACTTC. Translated, it gives CASKILASSQETQYF.